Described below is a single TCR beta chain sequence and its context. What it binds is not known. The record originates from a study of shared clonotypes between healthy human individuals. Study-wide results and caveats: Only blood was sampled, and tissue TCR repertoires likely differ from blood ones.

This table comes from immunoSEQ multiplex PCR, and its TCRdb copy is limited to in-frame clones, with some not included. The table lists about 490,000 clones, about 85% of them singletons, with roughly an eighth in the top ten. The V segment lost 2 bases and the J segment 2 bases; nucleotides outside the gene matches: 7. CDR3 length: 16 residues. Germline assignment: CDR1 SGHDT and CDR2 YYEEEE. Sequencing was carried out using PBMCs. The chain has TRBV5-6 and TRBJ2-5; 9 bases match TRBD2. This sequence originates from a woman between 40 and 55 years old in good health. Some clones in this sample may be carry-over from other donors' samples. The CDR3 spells CASSFPSGDPQETQYF. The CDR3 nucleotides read TGTGCCAGCAGCTTTCCTAGCGGGGACCCTCAAGAGACCCAGTACTTC.